This T cell receptor beta chain was obtained from a study of lymphopenia after photon versus proton radiotherapy. The study, taken as a whole, reports: Relative stability marked proton patients; photon patients lost diversity and naive cells. Oligoclonal CD8+ Temra expansion after nadir drove photon patients' diversity drop. Authors raise, but do not show, better survival with proton therapy. Larger post-nadir TCR diversity loss correlated inversely with survival in deceased patients.

Per germline, CDR1 SGHTS and CDR2 YDEGEE. The CDR3 is 14 amino acids. Details on this clone: The antigen is undetermined. A read error may produce the germline difference seen at one junction end.

TCRdb's copy holds only in-frame clones and misses some; the assay was immunoSEQ multiplex PCR. Of about 70,000 clones in the sample, 85% to 95% were seen once. Sample: peripheral blood, taken from a patient treated with photon-based radiotherapy. The J gene is TRBJ1-1, the V gene TRBV5-8; tentatively, D is TRBD1 (5 bases). This receptor was identified in a woman aged 40 to 55 with cholangiocarcinoma. CDR3: CASSSSRDLTEAFF. The CDR3, as DNA: TGTGCCAGCAGCTCGTCCCGGGACCTAACTGAGGCTTTCTTT.